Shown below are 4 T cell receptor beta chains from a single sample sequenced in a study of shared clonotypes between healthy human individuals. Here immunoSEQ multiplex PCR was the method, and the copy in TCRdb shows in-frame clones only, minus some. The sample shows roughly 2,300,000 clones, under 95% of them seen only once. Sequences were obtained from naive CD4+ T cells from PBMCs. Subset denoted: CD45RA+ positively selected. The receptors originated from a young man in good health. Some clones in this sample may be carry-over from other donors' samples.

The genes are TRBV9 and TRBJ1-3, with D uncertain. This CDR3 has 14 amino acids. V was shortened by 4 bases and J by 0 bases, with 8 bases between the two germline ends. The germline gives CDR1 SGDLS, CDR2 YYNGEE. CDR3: CASSHQDSGNTIYF. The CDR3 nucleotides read TGTGCCAGCAGCCATCAGGACTCTGGAAACACCATATATTTT.

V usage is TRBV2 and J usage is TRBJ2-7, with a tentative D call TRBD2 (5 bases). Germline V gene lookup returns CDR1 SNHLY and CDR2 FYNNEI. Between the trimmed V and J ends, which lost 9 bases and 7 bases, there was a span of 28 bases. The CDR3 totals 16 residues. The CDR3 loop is CASVVAGSGPPGEQYF. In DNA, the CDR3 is TGTGCCAGTGTCGTGGCGGGCTCAGGCCCCCCGGGAGAGCAGTACTTC.

CDR3 loop: CASSRGNLEKLFF. The CDR3 nucleotides are TGTGCCAGCTCACGAGGGAATTTGGAAAAACTGTTTTTT. The V and J genes are TRBV18 and TRBJ1-4, with D unclear. The V and J ends lost 4 bases and 8 bases respectively, with 11 bases between them. The CDR3 covers 13 residues. The V gene's germline CDR1 is KGHSH and CDR2 LQKENI.

The CDR3 reads CASSSPRGQGAWGTEAFF. The CDR3 DNA reads TGCGCCAGCAGCAGTCCGCGGGGACAGGGGGCTTGGGGCACTGAAGCTTTCTTT. The rearrangement links TRBV5-1 to TRBJ1-1; 12 bases line up with TRBD1. The J segment lost 4 bases and the V segment lost 4 bases, leaving 14 bases of the junction unmatched. CDR3 length: 18 amino acids. Germline CDR1 and CDR2: SGHRS and YFSETQ.